A single TCR beta chain is shown here with its context. This clonotype has at least ten counts. What antigen it recognizes has not been identified. The record has no base qualities; no much larger clone is one base away. The library was made by 5' RACE. The instrument given in TCRdb is NextSeq 500. To allow correction of PCR and sequencing errors, the TCR library protocol tagged every TCR cDNA molecule with a unique molecular identifier. On the study's bioinformatics: Decombinator tools were used for TCR identification, UMI-based error correction and CDR3 extraction. Expanded TCRs were defined as those above a frequency of 2 per 1,000, corresponding to the top 1% of the tumor frequency distribution. Renyi diversity was computed with the R vegan package after each repertoire had been subsampled 100 times to 5,000 TCRs. CDR3 similarity networks were built from amino acid triplet string-kernel similarity, connecting CDR3s with pairwise similarity above 0.82. TCRdb redid the processing of the public reads, applying fastp at Q25 and MiXCR, and retained in-frame beta chains. A single entry per CDR3 protein holds the most common genes and DNA from its merged rows. In this record, the V and J calls reflect TCRdb's handling and not the investigators' own analysis. Recorded for this sample are fewer than 40,000 distinct CDR3 sequences; 7.5% to 8% of them occurred a single time. 25% to 35% of the sample rests with the top ten.

The time point label, as the study defines it: sample taken at primary tumor resection. Samples were obtained from 65 to 90 patients with early-stage, untreated non-small cell lung cancer from the lung TRACERx cohort. TCR sequencing used whole RNA extracted from tumor and nontumor lung tissue, or from cryopreserved PBMC samples, without cell sorting. Only patients with enough RNA available from two or more tumor regions were chosen for TCR sequencing. The sample comes from a study of spatial heterogeneity in lung cancer (dated by TCRdb to the late 2010s). Regarding the study in general: Beta-chain transcripts were consistently detected in greater numbers than alpha-chain transcripts, which likely reflects a higher abundance of beta-chain transcripts. In the raw uncorrected reads, each unique combination of TCR and UMI appeared on average more than ten times. In non-small cell lung cancer, the study made a quantitative comparison of TCR alpha and beta repertoires among multiple tumor regions, matched nontumor lung and blood. The study linked features of the TCR repertoire to counts of nonsynonymous mutations, which were determined by whole-exome sequencing of tumor tissue. At surgery, around 200 tumor regions, almost 65 matched nontumor lung samples and 56 PBMC samples were TCR-sequenced for both alpha and beta chains. The investigation overall reported the following: Confirming at a functional level the hypothesis that regional TCRs recognize regional mutations was considered to require additional single-cell paired TCR alpha and beta sequencing. Ubiquitous expanded tumor TCRs were detected in blood more often at tumor resection than at routine follow-up.

Trimming costs V 3 bases and J 0 bases, and their ends lie 12 bases apart. CDR1 and CDR2 are read off the germline V gene as MNHEY and SVGAGI. The CDR3 runs 17 residues from the cysteine to the phenylalanine. CDR3 DNA is the only sequence kept; it has 51 bases, read in frame from the first base. The specimen comprised PBMCs, sampled at surgery. The chain joins TRBV6-5 to TRBJ2-6, and possibly TRBD2, on 6 matching bases. The TCR comes from a male donor with early-stage non-small cell lung cancer. CDR3 region: CASSYWAGTSGANVLTF. The bases are TGTGCCAGCAGTTATTGGGCGGGAACCTCTGGGGCCAACGTCCTGACTTTC.